These T cell receptor beta chains were read from a single sample in a study of T cells in Graves' hyperthyroidism and ophthalmopathy. TCRdb fed the multiplex PCR reads into MiXCR, producing one record per CDR3 protein. The table shows hundreds of thousands of distinct CDR3 sequences, with 14% occurring only once. The material sequenced was blood. The receptors come from a woman aged 18-29 years with Graves' hyperthyroidism. The CDR3 runs from the conserved cysteine through the conserved F or W. D genes are given only for firm matches. Clone sizes are given selectively: once, few, many, or a class where the clone is expanded.

clone_size: .
j_call: TRBJ2-3
cdr3_length: 15
v_call: TRBV19
d_call: .
cdr3_aa: CASRGTSMGPDTQYF
cdr3_nt: TGTGCCAGTAGAGGGACCTCCATGGGTCCAGATACGCAGTATTTT

clone_size: few
j_call: TRBJ2-1
cdr3_length: 15
v_call: TRBV4-1
d_call: .
cdr3_aa: CASSQDPSGKNEQFF
cdr3_nt: TGCGCCAGCAGCCAAGATCCCTCGGGAAAGAATGAGCAGTTCTTC

clone_size: many
j_call: TRBJ2-7
cdr3_length: 15
v_call: TRBV7-9
d_call: .
cdr3_aa: CASSSAVSGPYEQYF
cdr3_nt: TGTGCCAGCAGCTCTGCGGTCAGCGGACCCTACGAGCAGTACTTC

clone_size: .
j_call: TRBJ1-2
cdr3_length: 12
v_call: TRBV9
d_call: .
cdr3_aa: CASSVGPYGYTF
cdr3_nt: TGTGCCAGCAGCGTCGGACCCTATGGCTACACCTTC

clone_size: many
j_call: TRBJ2-5
cdr3_length: 15
v_call: TRBV6-2/TRBV6-3
d_call: TRBD2
cdr3_aa: CASSYPTSGFETQYF
cdr3_nt: TGTGCCAGCAGTTACCCGACTAGCGGGTTTGAGACCCAGTACTTC

clone_size: .
j_call: TRBJ2-5
cdr3_length: 14
v_call: TRBV19
d_call: .
cdr3_aa: CASSMIGSQETQYF
cdr3_nt: TGTGCCAGTAGTATGATCGGGTCCCAAGAGACCCAGTACTTC

clone_size: many
j_call: TRBJ2-7
cdr3_length: 15
v_call: TRBV27
d_call: TRBD1
cdr3_aa: CASSSGQHLRVEQYF
cdr3_nt: TGTGCCAGCAGTTCGGGACAGCACTTAAGGGTGGAGCAGTACTTC

clone_size: many
j_call: TRBJ2-2
cdr3_length: 15
v_call: TRBV2
d_call: .
cdr3_aa: CASSQGRVSTGELFF
cdr3_nt: TGTGCCAGCAGCCAGGGGCGGGTGAGCACCGGGGAGCTGTTTTTT

clone_size: .
j_call: TRBJ2-3
cdr3_length: 16
v_call: TRBV24-1
d_call: .
cdr3_aa: CATSDFSATSTDTQYF
cdr3_nt: TGTGCCACCAGTGATTTTTCAGCGACTAGCACAGATACGCAGTATTTT

clone_size: many
j_call: TRBJ2-1
cdr3_length: 15
v_call: TRBV7-8
d_call: TRBD2
cdr3_aa: CASSSEAGGSNEQFF
cdr3_nt: TGTGCCAGCAGCTCCGAAGCGGGAGGTAGCAATGAGCAGTTCTTC

clone_size: .
j_call: TRBJ1-1
cdr3_length: 16
v_call: TRBV4-1
d_call: .
cdr3_aa: CASSQDGFKQMGEAFF
cdr3_nt: TGCGCCAGCAGCCAAGATGGATTTAAGCAGATGGGTGAAGCTTTCTTT

clone_size: .
j_call: TRBJ1-2
cdr3_length: 12
v_call: TRBV29-1
d_call: .
cdr3_aa: CSVDPDGNGYTF
cdr3_nt: TGCAGCGTTGACCCGGACGGTAATGGCTACACCTTC

clone_size: .
j_call: TRBJ2-3
cdr3_length: 16
v_call: TRBV20-1
d_call: TRBD2
cdr3_aa: CSASGASGKVTDTQYF
cdr3_nt: TGCAGTGCGAGTGGTGCTAGCGGGAAGGTAACAGATACGCAGTATTTT

clone_size: many
j_call: TRBJ2-7
cdr3_length: 19
v_call: TRBV7-9
d_call: TRBD1
cdr3_aa: CASSSYTTRTGHFPLEQYF
cdr3_nt: TGTGCCAGCAGCTCGTATACTACTCGGACAGGTCATTTCCCTCTCGAGCAGTACTTC

clone_size: .
j_call: TRBJ2-3
cdr3_length: 14
v_call: TRBV20-1
d_call: .
cdr3_aa: CSAPRGTGGDTQYF
cdr3_nt: TGCAGTGCTCCCCGGGGGACTGGTGGAGATACGCAGTATTTT

clone_size: many
j_call: TRBJ2-5
cdr3_length: 13
v_call: TRBV7-2
d_call: .
cdr3_aa: CASSRSEVETQYF
cdr3_nt: TGTGCCAGCAGCCGGTCAGAAGTAGAGACCCAGTACTTC

clone_size: many
j_call: TRBJ2-2
cdr3_length: 16
v_call: TRBV3-1
d_call: TRBD2
cdr3_aa: CASRRLAGGSTGELFF
cdr3_nt: TGTGCCAGCAGGCGACTAGCGGGAGGCAGCACCGGGGAGCTGTTTTTT

clone_size: .
j_call: TRBJ1-6
cdr3_length: 15
v_call: TRBV4-1
d_call: TRBD1
cdr3_aa: CASSPNTGGNSPLHF
cdr3_nt: TGCGCCAGCAGTCCCAACACAGGGGGGAATTCACCCCTCCACTTT

clone_size: few
j_call: TRBJ2-1
cdr3_length: 14
v_call: TRBV30
d_call: .
cdr3_aa: CAWSVRSSYNEQFF
cdr3_nt: TGTGCCTGGAGTGTTAGAAGCTCCTACAATGAGCAGTTCTTC

clone_size: many
j_call: TRBJ1-5
cdr3_length: 16
v_call: TRBV6-1
d_call: TRBD1
cdr3_aa: CASSTEDRGRNQPQHF
cdr3_nt: TGTGCCAGCAGTACCGAGGACAGGGGGAGGAATCAGCCCCAGCATTTT

clone_size: few
j_call: TRBJ1-3
cdr3_length: 14
v_call: TRBV7-9
d_call: .
cdr3_aa: CASRLRGSGNTIYF
cdr3_nt: TGTGCCAGCAGGCTGCGAGGGTCTGGAAACACCATATATTTT

clone_size: few
j_call: TRBJ1-5
cdr3_length: 13
v_call: TRBV29-1
d_call: .
cdr3_aa: CSVNLGGNQPQHF
cdr3_nt: TGCAGCGTCAACCTTGGGGGCAATCAGCCCCAGCATTTT

clone_size: many
j_call: TRBJ2-1
cdr3_length: 16
v_call: TRBV5-1
d_call: TRBD2
cdr3_aa: CASSLDRAGGNNEQFF
cdr3_nt: TGCGCCAGCAGCTTGGATCGAGCGGGAGGGAACAATGAGCAGTTCTTC

clone_size: many
j_call: TRBJ2-7
cdr3_length: 18
v_call: TRBV5-8
d_call: TRBD2
cdr3_aa: CASSWKRGPEPPTYEQYF
cdr3_nt: TGTGCCAGCAGCTGGAAGCGGGGGCCAGAACCTCCCACCTACGAGCAGTACTTC

clone_size: many
j_call: TRBJ1-2
cdr3_length: 13
v_call: TRBV20-1
d_call: TRBD1
cdr3_aa: CSAQDRGTYGYTF
cdr3_nt: TGCAGTGCTCAAGACAGGGGGACCTATGGCTACACCTTC

clone_size: .
j_call: TRBJ1-1
cdr3_length: 13
v_call: TRBV4-1
d_call: .
cdr3_aa: CASMNIFDTEAFF
cdr3_nt: TGCGCCAGCATGAATATTTTTGACACTGAAGCTTTCTTT

clone_size: .
j_call: TRBJ2-6
cdr3_length: 17
v_call: TRBV7-9
d_call: .
cdr3_aa: CASSWRRLDSGANVLTF
cdr3_nt: TGTGCCAGCAGCTGGAGGCGACTGGACTCTGGGGCCAACGTCCTGACTTTC

clone_size: many
j_call: TRBJ2-3
cdr3_length: 16
v_call: TRBV30
d_call: TRBD2
cdr3_aa: CAWRSSGRRPGDTQYF
cdr3_nt: TGTGCCTGGAGGTCTAGCGGGAGGCGGCCCGGGGATACGCAGTATTTT

clone_size: many
j_call: TRBJ2-3
cdr3_length: 16
v_call: TRBV20-1
d_call: .
cdr3_aa: CSARAYGDPNTDTQYF
cdr3_nt: TGCAGTGCTAGAGCTTACGGGGATCCTAACACAGATACGCAGTATTTT

clone_size: many
j_call: TRBJ2-1
cdr3_length: 14
v_call: TRBV20-1
d_call: TRBD1
cdr3_aa: CSARVTGVGNEQFF
cdr3_nt: TGCAGTGCTAGAGTGACAGGGGTTGGGAATGAGCAGTTCTTC

clone_size: many
j_call: TRBJ1-1
cdr3_length: 13
v_call: TRBV20-1
d_call: .
cdr3_aa: CSARARLNTEAFF
cdr3_nt: TGCAGTGCTAGAGCCCGGTTGAACACTGAAGCTTTCTTT

clone_size: few
j_call: TRBJ2-3
cdr3_length: 13
v_call: TRBV6-2/TRBV6-3
d_call: .
cdr3_aa: CASSGSGTDTQYF
cdr3_nt: TGTGCCAGCAGTGGGAGCGGCACAGATACGCAGTATTTT

clone_size: few
j_call: TRBJ2-1
cdr3_length: 18
v_call: TRBV18
d_call: TRBD1
cdr3_aa: CASSPRLPGQSSYNEQFF
cdr3_nt: TGTGCCAGCTCACCAAGGCTCCCGGGACAGAGCTCCTACAATGAGCAGTTCTTC

clone_size: .
j_call: TRBJ2-7
cdr3_length: 15
v_call: TRBV18
d_call: TRBD2
cdr3_aa: CASSRTSGSINEQYF
cdr3_nt: TGTGCCAGCTCAAGGACTAGCGGGAGTATCAACGAGCAGTACTTC

clone_size: .
j_call: TRBJ2-7
cdr3_length: 16
v_call: TRBV9
d_call: .
cdr3_aa: CASSVGWVNSDYEQYF
cdr3_nt: TGTGCCAGCAGCGTAGGCTGGGTTAATTCGGACTACGAGCAGTACTTC

clone_size: .
j_call: TRBJ2-7
cdr3_length: 15
v_call: TRBV14
d_call: .
cdr3_aa: CASSQVLGAAYEQYF
cdr3_nt: TGTGCCAGCAGCCAAGTTCTAGGGGCGGCCTACGAGCAGTACTTC

clone_size: .
j_call: TRBJ2-1
cdr3_length: 12
v_call: TRBV29-1
d_call: TRBD1
cdr3_aa: CSAGQGGNEQFF
cdr3_nt: TGCAGCGCGGGACAGGGGGGCAATGAGCAGTTCTTC

clone_size: few
j_call: TRBJ1-1
cdr3_length: 16
v_call: TRBV19
d_call: .
cdr3_aa: CASSIQGKGLNTEAFF
cdr3_nt: TGTGCCAGTAGTATCCAGGGGAAAGGGCTGAACACTGAAGCTTTCTTT

clone_size: .
j_call: TRBJ1-1
cdr3_length: 15
v_call: TRBV6-1
d_call: TRBD1
cdr3_aa: CASSPGGGKNTEAFF
cdr3_nt: TGTGCCAGCAGCCCCGGAGGGGGCAAGAACACTGAAGCTTTCTTT

clone_size: many
j_call: TRBJ1-5
cdr3_length: 15
v_call: TRBV6-1
d_call: .
cdr3_aa: CASSTTEPSNQPQHF
cdr3_nt: TGTGCCAGCAGTACGACCGAACCTAGCAATCAGCCCCAGCATTTT

clone_size: few
j_call: TRBJ1-4
cdr3_length: 14
v_call: TRBV7-9
d_call: .
cdr3_aa: CASSLVSGNEKLFF
cdr3_nt: TGTGCCAGCAGCTTAGTATCGGGGAATGAAAAACTGTTTTTT

clone_size: few
j_call: TRBJ2-1
cdr3_length: 14
v_call: TRBV27
d_call: .
cdr3_aa: CASSLLPSSSEQFF
cdr3_nt: TGTGCCAGCAGTTTACTACCTAGCTCTTCTGAGCAGTTCTTC

clone_size: few
j_call: TRBJ2-5
cdr3_length: 14
v_call: TRBV6-2/TRBV6-3
d_call: .
cdr3_aa: CASRTGPVGETQYF
cdr3_nt: TGTGCCAGCAGGACCGGACCCGTCGGGGAGACCCAGTACTTC

clone_size: many
j_call: TRBJ1-6
cdr3_length: 15
v_call: TRBV4-1
d_call: .
cdr3_aa: CASDQGMFYNSPLHF
cdr3_nt: TGCGCCAGCGACCAGGGGATGTTCTATAATTCACCCCTCCACTTT

clone_size: few
j_call: TRBJ2-4
cdr3_length: 18
v_call: TRBV7-2
d_call: .
cdr3_aa: CASSSRGGGTATLNIQYF
cdr3_nt: TGTGCCAGCAGCTCCCGGGGAGGTGGGACAGCCACTTTAAACATTCAGTACTTC

clone_size: many
j_call: TRBJ2-5
cdr3_length: 14
v_call: TRBV20-1
d_call: TRBD1
cdr3_aa: CSAWDRGLGETQYF
cdr3_nt: TGCAGTGCATGGGACAGGGGGCTTGGAGAGACCCAGTACTTC

clone_size: few
j_call: TRBJ2-5
cdr3_length: 15
v_call: TRBV30
d_call: .
cdr3_aa: CAWNPLDSSGETQYF
cdr3_nt: TGTGCCTGGAACCCCTTGGACTCCAGCGGGGAGACCCAGTACTTC

clone_size: many
j_call: TRBJ2-1
cdr3_length: 14
v_call: TRBV2
d_call: .
cdr3_aa: CASRTGESYNEQFF
cdr3_nt: TGTGCCAGCCGGACGGGCGAGTCCTACAATGAGCAGTTCTTC

clone_size: .
j_call: TRBJ2-3
cdr3_length: 13
v_call: TRBV30
d_call: .
cdr3_aa: CAWSPGGTDTQYF
cdr3_nt: TGTGCCTGGAGCCCAGGGGGCACAGATACGCAGTATTTT

clone_size: few
j_call: TRBJ2-1
cdr3_length: 18
v_call: TRBV30
d_call: TRBD2
cdr3_aa: CAWSVETSGRSSYNEQFF
cdr3_nt: TGTGCCTGGAGTGTAGAGACTAGCGGGAGGAGCTCCTACAATGAGCAGTTCTTC

clone_size: few
j_call: TRBJ2-7
cdr3_length: 13
v_call: TRBV12-3/TRBV12-4
d_call: TRBD1
cdr3_aa: CASSARQGGEQYF
cdr3_nt: TGTGCCAGCAGTGCCCGACAGGGTGGAGAGCAGTACTTC

clone_size: few
j_call: TRBJ2-1
cdr3_length: 20
v_call: TRBV30
d_call: TRBD1
cdr3_aa: CAWSVLRDSGSAGVYNEQFF
cdr3_nt: TGTGCCTGGAGTGTCCTCCGGGACAGTGGATCCGCCGGGGTCTACAATGAGCAGTTCTTC

clone_size: .
j_call: TRBJ2-1
cdr3_length: 12
v_call: TRBV30
d_call: TRBD2
cdr3_aa: CAWTAGGVEQFF
cdr3_nt: TGTGCCTGGACGGCTGGGGGGGTTGAGCAGTTCTTC

clone_size: many
j_call: TRBJ1-2
cdr3_length: 15
v_call: TRBV30
d_call: TRBD1
cdr3_aa: CAWSVGNEGAYGYTF
cdr3_nt: TGTGCCTGGAGTGTGGGCAATGAGGGGGCCTATGGCTACACCTTC

clone_size: few
j_call: TRBJ2-1
cdr3_length: 17
v_call: TRBV7-2
d_call: TRBD2
cdr3_aa: CASSLDYTSGTYNEQFF
cdr3_nt: TGTGCCAGCAGCTTAGACTACACTAGCGGGACCTACAATGAGCAGTTCTTC

clone_size: .
j_call: TRBJ2-1
cdr3_length: 14
v_call: TRBV19
d_call: TRBD1
cdr3_aa: CASTDRGQYHEQFF
cdr3_nt: TGTGCCAGTACAGACAGGGGCCAATACCATGAGCAGTTCTTC